This TCR beta chain was sequenced during a study of shared clonotypes between healthy human individuals. Notes on the study in general: Approximately 5.3% was the fraction of naive CD4 clonotypes found shared across a handful of donors.

The V gene's germline CDR1 is SGHRS and CDR2 YFSETQ. V gave up 4 bases and J gave up 5 bases; unmatched junction bases: 6. CDR3 size: 14 residues. On this clone: Antigen unknown. Distinct nucleotide sequences in the sample also encode this CDR3.

Sequencing was performed with immunoSEQ multiplex PCR; in TCRdb, only in-frame clones are kept and a portion is missing. The sample includes a few million clones, roughly 93% of them seen just once. The source of this sequence is a man aged 18 to 29 in good health. Some clones in this sample may be carry-over from other donors' samples. The rearrangement joins TRBV5-1 to TRBJ2-7; TRBD1 matches 10 bases. The sequenced sample consisted of naive CD4+ T cells from PBMCs. The subset is: CD45RA+ positively selected. CDR3 residues: CASSIDRGRDEQYF. CDR3 DNA sequence: TGCGCCAGCAGCATCGACAGGGGGCGCGACGAGCAGTACTTC.